This T cell receptor beta chain derives from a study of cytomegalovirus exposure and HLA in healthy donors. The PCR used 60 Vbeta and 13 Jbeta primers. TCRdb keeps only in-frame clones here, not all; method: immunoSEQ multiplex PCR. The sample records fewer than 110,000 clones, roughly three quarters being singletons. The CDR3 contains 14 residues. Trimming removed 4 bases from V and 4 bases from J, with 11 bases in between. Germline CDR1 SGDLS, CDR2 YYNGEE. This receptor was identified in a middle-aged man in good health and CMV-seropositive. The sequenced sample was PBMCs. The V gene is TRBV9, the J gene TRBJ1-4, with a tentative D call TRBD1 (5 bases). The CDR3 loop reads CASSRGNGNEKLFF. In nucleotides, the CDR3 is TGTGCCAGCAGCCGGGGGAATGGTAATGAAAAACTGTTTTTT.